This TCR beta chain was profiled in a study of CD8+ T cells in alopecia areata. Study information: The protocol delivered tofacitinib for 6 to 18 months, then withdrew it for 6 months.

RNA extraction was followed by reverse transcription into cDNA, which acted as the sequencing template. Sequencing used immunoSEQ multiplex PCR; TCRdb keeps in-frame clones, though not all of them. The table lists roughly 180,000 clones, 45% to 75% of them singletons. This clone was seen ten or more times. Its antigen is unidentified. Treatment in this sample: oral pan-JAK inhibitor, 5-10 mg twice daily. Study results and limitations: Amid tofacitinib therapy, many expanded lesional clones stayed present in scalp and blood. How baseline CD8+ expansion relates to response remains uncertain (there was one nonresponder).

Germline loops: CDR1 MDHEN, CDR2 SYDVKM. This CDR3 region has 14 residues. J gave up 3 bases and V 5 bases, and 6 bases lay outside the gene matches. Source: CD4+ T cells sorted from blood, taken at week 4, from a patient treated with tofacitinib. The chain links TRBV28 to TRBJ1-1; 7 bases align to TRBD1. The sequence was obtained from a human donor with alopecia areata. Here the CDR3 reads CASSIPGQYTEAFF. CDR3 DNA: TGTGCCAGCAGTATTCCGGGACAGTACACTGAAGCTTTCTTT.